The 20 T cell receptor beta chains presented below share a single source sample, sequenced in a study of blood T cell repertoires in COVID-19. Clones were sequenced by immunoSEQ multiplex PCR, and TCRdb holds only the in-frame ones, with some missing. The sample lists 160,000 or so clones, approximately 86% occurring once. The sequenced sample was peripheral blood. The receptors were sampled from a woman between 70 and 85 years old with acute or convalescent COVID-19.

Turning to this clone: One end of the junction varies from germline; a read error may be responsible. This chain uses TRBV6-2 or TRBV6-3 with TRBJ2-7, with D perhaps TRBD1 (5 bases). This CDR3 is built from 11 residues. Germline CDR1 and CDR2: MNHEY and SVGEGT. The CDR3 here is CASSYKGRFNF. DNA of the CDR3: TGTGCCAGCAGTTACAAGGGGCGCTTCAACTTC.

The chain has TRBV9 and TRBJ1-1; 7 nucleotides agree with TRBD1. The trim removed 1 base at V and 4 bases at J, leaving 10 bases unmatched. The germline V gene has CDR1 SGDLS and CDR2 YYNGEE. The CDR3 consists of 16 residues. CDR3 sequence: CASSVSPFPGGTEAFF. Written as DNA, the CDR3 is TGTGCCAGCAGCGTATCTCCTTTCCCAGGGGGCACTGAAGCTTTCTTT.

This clone was observed a few times. V usage is TRBV5-1 and J usage is TRBJ2-2; 13 bases agree with TRBD2. With V trimmed by 3 bases and J by 5 bases, 1 base remained unmatched. The CDR3 runs 15 residues. Germline V lookup: CDR1 SGHRS, CDR2 YFSETQ. CDR3 region: CASSWGLAGTGELFF. The CDR3, as DNA: TGCGCCAGCAGCTGGGGACTAGCGGGGACCGGGGAGCTGTTTTTT. The whole variable domain, remainder taken from reference TRBV5-1 and TRBJ2-2, is KAGVTQTPRYLIKTRGQQVTLSCSPISGHRSVSWYQQTPGQGLQFLFEYFSETQRNKGNFPGRFSGRQFSNSRSEMNVSTLELGDSALYLCASSWGLAGTGELFFGEGSRLTVL.

This sequence joins TRBV7-3 and TRBJ2-2; TRBD2 matches 11 bases. Germline lookup yields CDR1 SGHTA and CDR2 FQGTGA. V shed 0 bases and J 1 base; nucleotides not matched to a gene: 10. The CDR3 extends over 20 amino acids. CDR3 amino acids: CASSLTFGRTSGGNTGELFF. The CDR3 nucleotides read TGTGCCAGCAGCTTAACCTTCGGTCGAACTAGCGGGGGGAACACCGGGGAGCTGTTTTTT.

The genes are TRBV19 and TRBJ2-5, with 9 bases identical to TRBD1. The V segment lost 5 bases and the J segment 5 bases; nucleotides outside the gene matches: 9. Germline lookup yields CDR1 LNHDA and CDR2 SQIVND (reference sequence). The CDR3 sequence is 15 residues long. The CDR3 DNA sequence: TGTGCCAGTAGTTCAGTCGGGACAGGGAGGGAGACCCAGTACTTC. Translating it yields CASSSVGTGRETQYF. Variable domain in full (rest from reference TRBV19 and TRBJ2-5): DGGITQSPKYLFRKEGQNVTLSCEQNLNHDAMYWYRQDPGQGLRLIYYSQIVNDFQKGDIAEGYSVSREKKESFPLTVTSAQKNPTAFYLCASSSVGTGRETQYFGPGTRLLVL.

The chain carries TRBV5-1 and TRBJ1-5, with D possibly matching TRBD1 (5 bases). The CDR3 consists of 14 residues. V lost 3 bases, J lost 2 bases, and 9 bases lay in between. Germline CDR1 SGHRS, CDR2 YFSETQ. CDR3 residues: CASSSGGGNQPQHF. CDR3 nucleotides: TGCGCCAGCAGCTCCGGGGGAGGCAATCAGCCCCAGCATTTT.

The chain employs TRBV7-2 and TRBJ2-5; D not certain. The V gene lost 1 base and the J gene lost 3 bases, with 6 bases spanning the gap. Germline CDR1 and CDR2: SGHTA and FQGNSA. CDR3 length equals 13 residues. CDR3 region: CASSLVRKETQYF. CDR3 nucleotide sequence: TGTGCCAGCAGCTTAGTGCGGAAAGAGACCCAGTACTTC.

V usage is TRBV3-1 (or the pseudogene TRBV3-2) and J usage is TRBJ1-1, with 7 nucleotides matching TRBD1. The germline gives CDR1 LGHDT, CDR2 YNNKEL (reference sequence). After removal of 4 bases from V and 4 bases from J, the junction contained 9 bases not matched to a gene. CDR3 length: 15 amino acids. Written as DNA, the CDR3 is TGTGCCAGCAGCCTAAGGGGCACAGGGGTCACTGAAGCTTTCTTT. Translating it yields CASSLRGTGVTEAFF.

V is TRBV6-5 and J is TRBJ1-1, with TRBD1 matching 12 bases. V shed 6 bases and J 11 bases; nucleotides not matched to a gene: 13. Germline V gives CDR1 MNHEY, CDR2 SVGAGI. The CDR3 is 15 residues long. Here the CDR3 reads CASSGRGTGGERAFF. DNA for the CDR3: TGTGCCAGCAGCGGACGGGGGACAGGGGGCGAGAGGGCTTTCTTT.

The chain couples TRBV12-3 or TRBV12-4 to TRBJ2-1; D possibly corresponds to TRBD2 (5 bases). Trimming took off 10 bases at V and 9 bases at J, with 19 bases between the two ends. This CDR3 region has 13 residues. The CDR3 bases are TGTGCCAATACATTAGGGCGGGCTGGTGAGCAGTTCTTC. Protein product: CANTLGRAGEQFF.

The chain combines TRBV6-5 with TRBJ1-2, with D perhaps matching TRBD1 (5 bases). Germline V gives CDR1 MNHEY, CDR2 SVGAGI. V shed 5 bases and J shed 2 bases, with 15 bases lying between them. This CDR3 has 15 residues. This CDR3 is CASSPPGGGNYGYTF. In DNA form, the CDR3 reads TGTGCCAGCAGTCCCCCCGGGGGGGGGAACTATGGCTACACCTTC.

The chain is built from TRBV19 and TRBJ2-5; possible D gene TRBD2, 6 bases. The CDR3 totals 13 residues. The germline V gene has CDR1 LNHDA and CDR2 SQIVND (reference sequence). The V end lost 7 bases, the J end lost 8 bases, and 17 bases lay between the germline ends. CDR3 DNA sequence: TGTGCCAGTATGAGGTCCGGGGGTGGAACCCAGTACTTC. Translation: CASMRSGGGTQYF.

The genes are TRBV6-1 and TRBJ2-3, with D perhaps matching TRBD1 (5 bases). Germline V gives CDR1 MNHNS, CDR2 SASEGT. The CDR3 loop spans 15 amino acids. Trimming removed 3 bases from V and 1 base from J, with 11 bases in between. DNA of the CDR3: TGTGCCAGCAGTGAGAGGACAACCCGCACAGATACGCAGTATTTT. Protein sequence: CASSERTTRTDTQYF.

V usage is TRBV6-5 and J usage is TRBJ1-3, with D possibly matching TRBD1 (5 bases). There are 15 residues in the CDR3. V dropped 6 bases and J dropped 0 bases, with 12 bases sitting between them. Germline loops: CDR1 MNHEY, CDR2 SVGAGI. The CDR3 DNA is TGTGCCAGCAGCCTCGGACAAGACTCTGGAAACACCATATATTTT. The encoded protein is CASSLGQDSGNTIYF.

The chain carries TRBV7-2 and TRBJ2-6; 7 bases agree with TRBD2. Losses at the gene ends were 1 base for V and 13 bases for J; bases not matched to a gene: 13. The CDR3 runs 16 residues. Germline V gene lookup returns CDR1 SGHTA and CDR2 FQGNSA. In nucleotides, the CDR3 is TGTGCCAGCAGCTTAGGGGCTAGCGGCACGGGAGGAGTCCTGACTTTC. Protein: CASSLGASGTGGVLTF.

The rearrangement links TRBV28 to TRBJ2-1; 7 bases are a match to TRBD1. This CDR3 has 16 residues. Trimming at V came to 8 bases and at J to 3 bases, leaving 13 bases not matched to a gene. The V gene's germline CDR1 is MDHEN and CDR2 SYDVKM. The CDR3 bases are TGTGCCAGCGGCTCTGGTGCGACAGGGAACTACAATGAGCAGTTCTTC. Translating it yields CASGSGATGNYNEQFF.

V is TRBV6-5 and J is TRBJ2-7, with D possibly being TRBD2 (5 bases). Deletions cut 0 bases from V and 5 bases from J, with 17 bases between. Germline CDR1 is MNHEY and CDR2 is SVGAGI. The CDR3 extends over 16 amino acids. CDR3 region: CASSYSRASGSDEQYF. CDR3 coding DNA: TGTGCCAGCAGTTACTCGAGGGCGTCGGGGTCGGACGAGCAGTACTTC.

V is TRBV6-5 and J is TRBJ2-7, with D possibly matching TRBD2 (5 bases). CDR1 is MNHEY, CDR2 SVGAGI, per germline. The CDR3 sequence is 14 residues long. Trimming cost V 6 bases and J 1 base, with 13 bases left between them. For the CDR3, the DNA is TGTGCCAGCAGCCCCGGGGTCCTATCCTACGAGCAGTACTTC. Protein sequence: CASSPGVLSYEQYF.

This clone was seen a single time. This chain joins TRBV4-3 and TRBJ1-4; TRBD1 might be the D (5 bases). Trimming took 3 bases from V and 7 from J, leaving 15 bases between them. This CDR3 comprises 15 residues. From germline, CDR1 is LGHNA and CDR2 YSLEER. The DNA for the CDR3 is TGCGCCAGCAGCCATGCCGGGGGGAAGGTTGAAAAACTGTTTTTT. Its translation: CASSHAGGKVEKLFF.

This clone has just one count. This chain uses TRBV5-1 with TRBJ2-7, with 13 bases identical to TRBD2. After removal of 4 bases from V and 1 base from J, the junction contained 8 bases not matched to a gene. The CDR3 covers 17 residues. The germline V gene has CDR1 SGHRS and CDR2 YFSETQ. The CDR3 sequence: CASSLTSGGPGSYEQYF. The DNA for the CDR3 is TGCGCCAGCAGCCTGACTAGCGGGGGGCCCGGATCCTACGAGCAGTACTTC.